This TCR beta chain was profiled in a study of T cells in Graves' hyperthyroidism and ophthalmopathy. Study-level findings and limits: Blood also held most thyroid clonotypes expanded beyond 0.001. Median prediction lead before ophthalmopathy onset was about 6.3 months with the model.

The J segment lost 8 bases and the V segment lost 5 bases, leaving 15 bases of the junction unmatched. Germline-derived CDR1 and CDR2 are SEHNR and FQNEAQ (reference sequence). CDR3 length equals 15 residues. For this clonotype: No antigen is known for it.

RNA transcripts yielded amplified TCR beta CDR3 regions. First-round RT-PCR of the TCR CDR3 relied on the HTBI primer set. Each CDR3 protein is one row after TCRdb ran MiXCR on the multiplex PCR reads. Of around 580,000 distinct CDR3 sequences in the sample, about half are singletons; the top ten hold around 8%. Researchers defined stable Graves' hyperthyroidism as no ophthalmopathy progression within 18 months. Thyroid ultrasound, orbital computed tomography, clinical symptoms, and serum thyroxine and TRAb underpinned diagnoses. Sequences were obtained from peripheral blood or thyroid tissue (not recorded which). This chain uses TRBV7-9 with TRBJ2-7; TRBD1 agrees at 7 bases. The origin of this receptor is a woman aged 18-35 years with Graves' hyperthyroidism. CDR3 nucleotides: TGTGCCAGCAGCCTCCCCCGGACAGGCCCGGAGAAGCAGTACTTC. As protein: CASSLPRTGPEKQYF.